The clone carrying this TCR beta chain was observed a handful of times. What it binds is not known. The sample belongs to a study of shared clonotypes between healthy human individuals. The study's findings and limits: Rarefaction curves obtained for sorted subsets showed sequencing incomplete despite large depth.

The method was immunoSEQ multiplex PCR; TCRdb's version includes in-frame clones alone and lacks a portion of them. Among 190,000 or so clones listed, roughly 70% were seen once. Donors, without exception, were Caucasian adults residing in Nashville, Tennessee. Splitting of CD4+ cells produced CD45RA+ naive and CD45RA-negative memory subsets. The CDR3 contains 15 residues. Germline V gene sequence: CDR1 SGDLS, CDR2 YYNGEE. Trimming removed 6 bases at V and 8 bases at J, with 21 bases between. The sample taken for sequencing was memory CD4+ T cells sorted from blood. Subset meaning: CD45RA-negative fraction. The TCR was taken from a man younger than 40 in good health. The chain is built from TRBV9 and TRBJ2-1; D tentatively reads TRBD1 or TRBD2 (6 bases each). Here the CDR3 DNA reads TGTGCCAGCACCAAAGCGGGCGGAAAGGGGGATGAGCAGTTCTTC. Amino acid sequence: CASTKAGGKGDEQFF.